Detailed here is one TCR beta chain. The data were obtained in a study of T cell changes during pregnancy in multiple sclerosis. The table came from immunoSEQ multiplex PCR; TCRdb's copy has only in-frame clones and leaves some out. Of roughly 57,000 clones listed, roughly 87% are singletons. CDR3 size: 16 residues. The germline V gene encodes CDR1 MGHRA and CDR2 YSYEKL. V was clipped by 0 bases and J by 3 bases, with 14 bases between them. The material was peripheral blood, obtained in the first trimester of pregnancy. This clonotype originated in a female donor with multiple sclerosis, enrolled in a pregnancy study. V and J are TRBV4-1 and TRBJ1-2; a weak D match, TRBD1 (5 bases). CDR3 bases: TGCGCCAGCAGCCAAGATCGGGGGGTTTCATACTATGGCTACACCTTC. It specifies CASSQDRGVSYYGYTF.